This T cell receptor beta chain came from a study of blood T cell repertoires in COVID-19. Whole-study context: The United States, Italy and Spain were the sources of the acute and convalescent COVID-19 samples. T cells, B-cell-depleted T cells, or PBMCs provided the cDNA or gDNA that served as material.

Seattle enrolled patients during active infection and tracked them longitudinally. How the authors handled the data: The authors estimated nucleated cell counts from reference gene primer amplification. Measured with immunoSEQ multiplex PCR; TCRdb has only the in-frame clones, and not every one. V and J calls and clone size are given by that table; D and trimming were obtained from the DNA. The sample shows 150,000 to 200,000 clones, roughly 83% of them seen only once. The source of this sequence is a middle-aged woman with COVID-19, enrolled during active disease. Sequencing was performed on peripheral blood.

CDR3 sequence reads: CASSVAHFSIGVQFF. CDR3 sequence (DNA): TGTGCCAGCAGCGTAGCTCACTTTTCCATCGGGGTTCAGTTCTTC. V is TRBV9 and J is TRBJ2-1, with D maybe TRBD2 (5 bases). This CDR3 region has 15 residues. Germline-derived CDR1 and CDR2 are SGDLS and YYNGEE. V was pared by 0 bases and J by 13 bases, with 20 bases between.